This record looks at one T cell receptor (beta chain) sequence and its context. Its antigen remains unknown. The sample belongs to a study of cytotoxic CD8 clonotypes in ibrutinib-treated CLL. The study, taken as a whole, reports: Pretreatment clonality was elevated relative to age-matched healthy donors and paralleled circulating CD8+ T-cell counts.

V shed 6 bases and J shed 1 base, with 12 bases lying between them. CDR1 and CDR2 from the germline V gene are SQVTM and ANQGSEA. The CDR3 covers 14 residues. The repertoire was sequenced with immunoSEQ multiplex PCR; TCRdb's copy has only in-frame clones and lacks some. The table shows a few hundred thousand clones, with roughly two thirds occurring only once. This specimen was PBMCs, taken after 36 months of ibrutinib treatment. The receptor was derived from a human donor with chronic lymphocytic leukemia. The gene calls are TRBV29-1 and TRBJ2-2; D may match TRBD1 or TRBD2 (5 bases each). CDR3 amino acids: CSVLGTKNTGELFF. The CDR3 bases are TGCAGCGTCCTCGGGACCAAGAACACCGGGGAGCTGTTTTTT.